Following are 22 T cell receptor beta chains from one sample sequenced in a study of T cells after yellow fever vaccination. TCRdb analysed the 5' RACE reads with MiXCR anew, one entry per CDR3 protein. The table shows about 320,000 distinct CDR3 sequences, with about 10% occurring only once. Sequenced material: CD4+ T cells sorted from PBMCs, taken 45 days after the yellow fever booster vaccination. These receptor sequences come from a man younger than 35 who received the YFV17D yellow fever vaccine.

The chain recombines TRBV2 with TRBJ2-1; no clear D gene. V lost 5 bases and J lost 4, with 9 bases in between. The CDR3 runs 13 residues. The germline CDR1 and CDR2 sequences are SNHLY and FYNNEI. This chain's CDR3 is CASSRNRYNEQFF. The CDR3 DNA is TGTGCCAGCAGTCGGAATAGGTACAATGAGCAGTTCTTC.

This clonotype occurred a few times. The chain links TRBV18 to TRBJ1-1; no clear D gene. This CDR3 spans 14 amino acids. Germline loops: CDR1 KGHSH, CDR2 LQKENI. Trimming took off 3 bases at V and 4 bases at J, with 12 bases between the two ends. The CDR3, as DNA: TGTGCCAGCTCACCGGTCCATCGGGGCACTGAAGCTTTCTTT. Encoded protein: CASSPVHRGTEAFF.

The chain links TRBV5-1 to TRBJ2-1; 9 bases agree with TRBD2. Trimming cost V 5 bases and J 6 bases; bases outside gene matches: 9. CDR3 length: 15 residues. The V gene's germline CDR1 is SGHRS and CDR2 YFSETQ. This chain's CDR3 is CASSRAGGTTNEQFF. CDR3 coding DNA: TGCGCCAGCAGTCGCGCGGGGGGGACCACCAATGAGCAGTTCTTC.

Only a few counts were recorded for this clonotype. The genes are TRBV28 and TRBJ1-2; D is undetermined. Trimming cost V 2 bases and J 0 bases, with 10 bases left between them. CDR3 length: 15 residues. The germline V gene has CDR1 MDHEN and CDR2 SYDVKM. The CDR3 spells CASSLVPGSNYGYTF. The CDR3 DNA reads as TGTGCCAGCAGTTTAGTCCCAGGTTCTAACTATGGCTACACCTTC.

Ten or more counts support this clonotype. The gene calls are TRBV5-4 and TRBJ2-3; the D is unclear. Germline V gene data show CDR1 as SGHNT and CDR2 as YYREEE (reference sequence). This CDR3 has 12 amino acids. Deletions cut 4 bases from V and 0 bases from J, with 3 bases between. For the CDR3, the DNA is TGTGCCAGCAGCGTCAGCACAGATACGCAGTATTTT. It is translated as CASSVSTDTQYF.

In its sample, this clonotype was seen many times. The rearrangement links TRBV12-3 or TRBV12-4 to TRBJ1-5; D gene ambiguous. The CDR3 covers 12 residues. V shed 3 bases and J shed 13 bases, with 13 bases lying between them. For the CDR3, the DNA is TGTGCCAGCAGTTTTGAAGTGAGACTACAGCATTTT. The encoded protein is CASSFEVRLQHF.

The chain employs TRBV11-2 and TRBJ2-1; a possible D gene is TRBD2 (6 bases). The CDR3 covers 14 residues. Germline values: CDR1 SGHAT, CDR2 FQNNGV. V gave up 5 bases and J gave up 4 bases, with 12 bases separating them. CDR3 loop: CASSPQSGYNEQFF. DNA of the CDR3: TGTGCCAGCAGCCCCCAAAGCGGGTACAATGAGCAGTTCTTC.

There are a few counts of this clonotype. V gene TRBV20-1 combines with J gene TRBJ2-7; D not resolved. From germline, CDR1 is DFQATT and CDR2 SNEGSKA (reference sequence). The CDR3 has 12 residues. The V end lost 3 bases, the J end lost 2 bases, and 8 bases lay between the germline ends. In nucleotides, the CDR3 is TGCAGTGCTAGCCCCCCGGCCTACGAGCAGTACTTC. Its protein is CSASPPAYEQYF.

This clonotype has more than one count but fewer than ten. The chain joins TRBV3-1 to TRBJ2-1, with 9 bases fitting TRBD2. The germline V gene encodes CDR1 LGHDT and CDR2 YNNKEL (reference sequence). The CDR3 has 15 amino acids. Germline trimming cut 3 bases from V and 6 bases from J; bases unmatched to any gene: 6. CDR3 sequence reads: CASSQLGLAGNEQFF. In DNA, the CDR3 is TGTGCCAGCAGCCAGCTGGGACTAGCAGGCAATGAGCAGTTCTTC.

As DNA, the CDR3 is TGTGCCACCAGTGATTCTCGGACTAGCGCGGAGACCCAGTACTTC. Translation: CATSDSRTSAETQYF. The rearrangement links TRBV24-1 to TRBJ2-5; 9 bases match TRBD2. Germline V gene data show CDR1 as KGHDR and CDR2 as SFDVKD. V dropped 2 bases and J dropped 5; count of bases not matched to a gene: 5. This CDR3 region has 15 residues.

The chain is built from TRBV7-8 and TRBJ1-5, with D hard to call. The CDR3 length is 14 residues. V was shortened by 0 bases and J by 0 bases, with 3 bases between the two germline ends. CDR1 is SGHVS and CDR2 is FQNEAQ in the germline V gene. CDR3 protein: CASSLAYSNQPQHF. Written as DNA, the CDR3 is TGTGCCAGCAGCTTAGCGTATAGCAATCAGCCCCAGCATTTT.

This chain uses TRBV5-1 with TRBJ2-2, with 11 bases identical to TRBD2. The CDR3 covers 16 residues. Germline V gene data show CDR1 as SGHRS and CDR2 as YFSETQ. V gave up 4 bases and J gave up 3 bases; unmatched junction bases: 5. The CDR3 bases are TGCGCCAGCAGCCAACTAGCGGGGGCCGACACCGGGGAGCTGTTTTTT. It encodes CASSQLAGADTGELFF.

This clonotype was observed many times. This chain joins TRBV7-3 and TRBJ2-3; D is ambiguous. Germline V gene sequence: CDR1 SGHTA, CDR2 FQGTGA. The CDR3 is 13 amino acids. V gave up 1 base and J gave up 5 bases, with 7 bases separating them. The CDR3 DNA reads TGTGCCAGCAGCTTAAGCCCCAGAGATACGCAGTATTTT. This encodes CASSLSPRDTQYF.

The genes are TRBV4-1 and TRBJ1-2, with 8 bases fitting TRBD1. In germline, CDR1 is MGHRA, CDR2 YSYEKL. CDR3 length equals 16 residues. V gave up 2 bases and J gave up 5 bases; unmatched junction bases: 10. The CDR3 nucleotides are TGCGCCAGCAGCCAACCCAGACAGGGGAGTAGGTATGGCTACACCTTC. Encoded protein: CASSQPRQGSRYGYTF.

The CDR3 here is CASRDNRPDTQYF. The DNA for the CDR3 is TGTGCCAGCAGAGACAACCGCCCTGATACGCAGTATTTT. The chain joins TRBV2 to TRBJ2-3; D ambiguous. CDR1 is SNHLY, CDR2 FYNNEI, per germline. This CDR3 has 13 residues. The V end was cut by 6 bases, the J end by 6 bases, with 13 bases between.

At least ten counts were recorded for this clonotype. At one end the junction does not follow the germline gene, possibly because of a read error. The V call is TRBV7-9, the J call TRBJ2-1; D possibly corresponds to TRBD1 (6 bases). The CDR3 extends over 13 amino acids. The germline CDR1 and CDR2 sequences are SEHNR and FQNEAQ (reference sequence). The CDR3 is CANSLGGDNEQFF. The CDR3 DNA is TGTGCCAACAGCTTAGGGGGAGACAATGAGCAGTTCTTC.

The chain combines TRBV7-2 with TRBJ2-3, with 15 bases matching TRBD2. CDR1 is SGHTA and CDR2 is FQGNSA in the germline V gene. The length of the CDR3 is 15 residues. V lost 5 bases to trimming and J lost 4 bases; unmatched junction nucleotides: 1. CDR3 bases: TGTGCCAGCAGCCGGACTAGCGGGGGGGCAGATACGCAGTATTTT. Translated: CASSRTSGGADTQYF.

V and J are TRBV7-2 and TRBJ2-2, with TRBD1 matching 9 bases. Germline V gene data show CDR1 as SGHTA and CDR2 as FQGNSA. After removal of 5 bases from V and 6 bases from J, the junction contained 7 bases not matched to a gene. The CDR3 has 15 residues. CDR3 bases: TGTGCCAGCAGCCGAGACAGGGGGGAGGCCGGGGAGCTGTTTTTT. Translating it yields CASSRDRGEAGELFF.

This clonotype has at least ten counts. The rearrangement joins TRBV12-3 or TRBV12-4 to TRBJ1-2, with D uncertain. The CDR3 is 12 residues long. V was pared by 4 bases and J by 6 bases, with 9 bases between. The CDR3: CASSSTWNGYTF. The CDR3 DNA reads TGTGCCAGCAGTTCGACCTGGAATGGCTACACCTTC.

The chain employs TRBV10-1 and TRBJ1-1, with 9 bases lining up with TRBD1. Unmatched junction bases numbered 5, after V lost 4 bases and J lost 5 bases. Germline assignment: CDR1 WNHNN and CDR2 SYGVQD (reference sequence). This CDR3 comprises 14 residues. CDR3 sequence (DNA): TGCGCCAGCAGTGCCGGGACAGGGAAGACTGAAGCTTTCTTT. This gives the protein CASSAGTGKTEAFF.

V is TRBV10-2 and J is TRBJ1-5, with 8 bases matching TRBD1. V was clipped by 3 bases and J by 6 bases; unmatched bases: 4. CDR3 length: 14 amino acids. Germline loops: CDR1 WSHSY, CDR2 SAAADI. The CDR3 is CASSDRGLGQPQHF. The DNA of the CDR3 is TGCGCCAGCAGTGACAGGGGGCTGGGTCAGCCCCAGCATTTT.

The rearrangement joins TRBV6-6 to TRBJ2-6; D possibly uses TRBD1 or TRBD2 (6 bases each). The CDR3 has 14 amino acids. V was pared by 8 bases and J by 2 bases, with 10 bases between. Per the germline V gene, CDR1 is MNHNY and CDR2 is SVGAGI (reference sequence). This CDR3 reads CASVGGPGANVLTF. CDR3 coding DNA: TGTGCCAGCGTCGGGGGCCCTGGGGCCAACGTCCTGACTTTC.